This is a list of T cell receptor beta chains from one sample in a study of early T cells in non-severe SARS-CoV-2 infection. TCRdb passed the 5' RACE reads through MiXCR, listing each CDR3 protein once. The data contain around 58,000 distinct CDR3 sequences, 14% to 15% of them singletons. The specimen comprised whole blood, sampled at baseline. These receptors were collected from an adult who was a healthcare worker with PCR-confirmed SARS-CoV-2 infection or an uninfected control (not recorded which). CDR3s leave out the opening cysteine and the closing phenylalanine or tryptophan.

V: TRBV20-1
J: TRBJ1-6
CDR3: SAGLRGGSPLH

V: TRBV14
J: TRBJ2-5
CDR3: ASSQPGLGGETQY

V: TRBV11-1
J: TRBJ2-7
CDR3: ASSRQQGAPYEQY

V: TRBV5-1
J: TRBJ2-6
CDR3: ASSNPAGTGPSGANVLT

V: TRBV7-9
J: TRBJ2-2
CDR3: ASSPPAGDHGELF

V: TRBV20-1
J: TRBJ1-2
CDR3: SARDPLDRVPTYGYT

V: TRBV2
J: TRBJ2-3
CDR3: ASSEWLAEPDTQY

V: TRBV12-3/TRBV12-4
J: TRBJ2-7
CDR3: ASSSLYEQY

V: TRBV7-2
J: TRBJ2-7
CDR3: ASSLVGQGGYEQY

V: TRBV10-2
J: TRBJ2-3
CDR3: ATRSTQRTDTQY

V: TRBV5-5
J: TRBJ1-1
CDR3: ASILPGEAF

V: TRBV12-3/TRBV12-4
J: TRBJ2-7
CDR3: ASSPTGGSSYEQY

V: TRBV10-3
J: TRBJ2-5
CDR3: AISESNSGEETQY

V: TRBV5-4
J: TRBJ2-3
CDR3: ASSFKGGPDTQY

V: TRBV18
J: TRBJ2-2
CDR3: ASSPPPTTRTGELF

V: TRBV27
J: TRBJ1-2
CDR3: ASSLSPGNHGYT

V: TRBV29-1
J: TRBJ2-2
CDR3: SVVQDRGPGELF

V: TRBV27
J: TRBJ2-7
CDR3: ASSPSRLTAYEQY

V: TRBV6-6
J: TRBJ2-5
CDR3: ASSPSSGGETQY

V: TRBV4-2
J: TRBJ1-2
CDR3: ASSQLPGTDGYT

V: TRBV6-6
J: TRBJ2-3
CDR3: ASSQNPDTQY

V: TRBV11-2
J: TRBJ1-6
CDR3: ASSSASYRGRNSPLH

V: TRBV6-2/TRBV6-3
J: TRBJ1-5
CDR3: ASSVSGTANQPQH

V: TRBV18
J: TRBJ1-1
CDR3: ASSLSGTKNTEAF

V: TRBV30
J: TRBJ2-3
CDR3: AWSVLTSGGARTDTQY

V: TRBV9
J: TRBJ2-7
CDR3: ASSVNWDGTYEQY

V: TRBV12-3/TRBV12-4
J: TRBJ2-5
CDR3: ASSFRVGETQY

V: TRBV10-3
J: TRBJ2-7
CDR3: AISEPRTSGTAEQY

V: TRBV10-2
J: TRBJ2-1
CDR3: ASIGGTARSYNEQF

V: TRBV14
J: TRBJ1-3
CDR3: ASSHLGPGSGDTIY

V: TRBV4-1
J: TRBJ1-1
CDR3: ASSPGARTVNTEAF

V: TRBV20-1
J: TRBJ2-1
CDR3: SARLAGVFNEQF

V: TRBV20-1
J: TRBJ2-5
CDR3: SARGASSETQY

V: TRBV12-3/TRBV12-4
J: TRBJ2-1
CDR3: ASSLVTSGPDNEQF

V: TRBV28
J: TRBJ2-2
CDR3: ASTPGGANTGELF

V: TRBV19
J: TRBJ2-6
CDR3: ASSPWEGSPSGANVLT

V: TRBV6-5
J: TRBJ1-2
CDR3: ASSYGGENYGYT

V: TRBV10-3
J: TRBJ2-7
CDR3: AISAGTVTNEQY

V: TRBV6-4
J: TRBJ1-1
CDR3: ARVRWEASNTEAF

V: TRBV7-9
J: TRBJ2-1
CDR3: ASSQGTGIYNEQF

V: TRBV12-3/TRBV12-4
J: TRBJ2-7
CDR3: ASSFARTGFTGEQY

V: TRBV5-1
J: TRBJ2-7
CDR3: ASSLDNRRDEQY

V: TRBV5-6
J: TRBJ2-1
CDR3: ASRRRGSSYNEQF

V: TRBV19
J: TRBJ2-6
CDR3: ASSIGNSGANVLT

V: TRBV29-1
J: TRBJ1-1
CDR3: SVARGMNTEAF

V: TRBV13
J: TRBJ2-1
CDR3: ASSLVSGRNEQF

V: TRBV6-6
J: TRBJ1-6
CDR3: AAGGTYNSPLH

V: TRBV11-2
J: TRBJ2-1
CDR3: ASTSYNEQF

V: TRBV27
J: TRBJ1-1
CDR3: ASRVNTEAF

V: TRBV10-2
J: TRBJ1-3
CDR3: ASSRRQGGSGNTIY

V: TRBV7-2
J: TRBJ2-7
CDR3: ASSSHLGTGAYEQY

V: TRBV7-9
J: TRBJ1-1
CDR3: ASSLVDLAEAF

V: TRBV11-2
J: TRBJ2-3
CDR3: ASTPGSGSTDTQY

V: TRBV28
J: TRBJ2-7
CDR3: ASSSGGYEQY

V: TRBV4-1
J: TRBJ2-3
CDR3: ASSQTSSGAPDTQY

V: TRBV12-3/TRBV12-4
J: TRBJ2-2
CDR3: ASSPGPGELF

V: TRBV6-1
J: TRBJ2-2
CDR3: ASSVRRLTGELF

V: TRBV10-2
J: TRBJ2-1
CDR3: ASTDANEQF